Listed below are T cell receptor beta chains from one sample, sequenced in a study of shared clonotypes between healthy human individuals. TCRdb's table, derived via immunoSEQ multiplex PCR, lists solely in-frame clones and lacks some. The sample has a few million clones, 90% to 96% seen once. The source material was naive CD4+ T cells sorted from blood. The receptors were gathered from a young man in good health. CDR3s include the opening cysteine and the closing phenylalanine or tryptophan.

V gene: TRBV4-1; J gene: TRBJ1-2; CDR3 protein: CASSQTNQGVGGYTF
V gene: TRBV4-1; J gene: TRBJ1-1; CDR3 protein: CASSQDRATSTPGDTEAFF
V gene: TRBV5-5; J gene: TRBJ1-5; CDR3 protein: CASSLTGNQPQHF
V gene: TRBV10-3; J gene: TRBJ1-1; CDR3 protein: CAISQGLGNTEAFF
V gene: TRBV5-4; J gene: TRBJ1-5; CDR3 protein: CASSLADGTASNQPQHF
V gene: TRBV20-1; J gene: TRBJ2-3; CDR3 protein: CSALGGLTQYF
V gene: TRBV7-9; J gene: TRBJ1-5; CDR3 protein: CASSTDREGGNQPQHF
V gene: TRBV5-4; J gene: TRBJ2-1; CDR3 protein: CASSLGGPYNEQFF
V gene: TRBV6-6; J gene: TRBJ2-5; CDR3 protein: CASSSGTSNSQTQYF
V gene: TRBV6-6; J gene: TRBJ2-5; CDR3 protein: CASRPRLAGGLETQYF
V gene: TRBV29-1; J gene: TRBJ2-3; CDR3 protein: CSVVRGVDTQYF
V gene: TRBV5-1; J gene: TRBJ2-6; CDR3 protein: CASSLAPGQENVLTF
V gene: TRBV5-5; J gene: TRBJ1-2; CDR3 protein: CASSYQGPFNYGYTF
V gene: TRBV7-2; J gene: TRBJ2-7; CDR3 protein: CASSSGTSGSRSYEQYF
V gene: TRBV30; J gene: TRBJ2-7; CDR3 protein: CAGSSGTGSYEQYF
V gene: TRBV7-9; J gene: TRBJ2-2; CDR3 protein: CASRPTGNTGELFF
V gene: TRBV18; J gene: TRBJ2-1; CDR3 protein: CASSPPRGGALEQFF
V gene: TRBV28; J gene: TRBJ2-3; CDR3 protein: CASSLPGAGLRTQYF
V gene: TRBV6-5; J gene: TRBJ2-5; CDR3 protein: CASNDRVRETQYF
V gene: TRBV6-5; J gene: TRBJ2-5; CDR3 protein: CASSSPGTGGMETQYF
V gene: TRBV6-5; J gene: TRBJ2-3; CDR3 protein: CASGGGPGDTQYF
V gene: TRBV19; J gene: TRBJ2-5; CDR3 protein: CASSIGPSGAIETQYF
V gene: TRBV10-3; J gene: TRBJ1-2; CDR3 protein: CAISESGGNYGYTF
V gene: TRBV7-9; J gene: TRBJ2-5; CDR3 protein: CASSVPGLSKLETQYF
V gene: TRBV5-1; J gene: TRBJ2-7; CDR3 protein: CASTLGGHEQYF
V gene: TRBV29-1; J gene: TRBJ1-1; CDR3 protein: CSVGFQGLKGTEAFF
V gene: TRBV7-9; J gene: TRBJ2-1; CDR3 protein: CASSLDSINEQFF
V gene: TRBV1; J gene: TRBJ1-5; CDR3 protein: CTSSQVAFLNQPQHF